Listed here are 3 T cell receptor beta chains from one sample, sequenced in a study of CD8+CD57+ T cells in acquired aplastic anemia. TCR beta VDJ and CDR3 were profiled, and genomic DNA was the template. TCRdb analysed the reads with MiXCR anew, one entry per CDR3 protein. This sample has approximately 200,000 distinct CDR3 sequences, with less than 65% found just once. Sequencing input: sorted CD4+, CD8+, or CD8+CD57+ T cells (not recorded which) from PBMCs. Receptor source: a human donor in good health, serving as a control.

A word on this clonotype: Given a much more abundant clone one base away, this may be a read error. The rearrangement uses TRBV6-1 and TRBJ2-5; D is perhaps TRBD1 (8 bases). Germline V gene lookup returns CDR1 MNHNS and CDR2 SASEGT. The CDR3 loop spans 14 amino acids. CDR3 in DNA: TGTGCCAGCAGGGCTCAGGGGGCGGGAGAGACCCAGCACTTC. Its translation is CASRAQGAGETQHF.

With regard to this clonotype: A read error may produce the germline difference seen at one junction end. V is TRBV7-2 and J is TRBJ2-5; D is unclear. The germline gives CDR1 SGHTA, CDR2 FQGNSA. The CDR3 covers 12 residues. The DNA of the CDR3 is TGTGCCAGCAGCTTAGCGATCGGCCACCCAGGCTTC. Its protein product is CASSLAIGHPGF.

The rearrangement joins TRBV7-9 to TRBJ2-5; 13 nucleotides align to TRBD2. This CDR3 is 15 amino acids long. The germline V gene has CDR1 SEHNR and CDR2 FQNEAQ (reference sequence). Trimming took 5 bases from V and 5 from J; bases not matched to a gene: 5. The CDR3 DNA is TGTGCCAGCAGCACTAGCGGGGGGGCGGAGGAGACCCAGTACTTC. Its translation is CASSTSGGAEETQYF.